The 26 T cell receptor beta chains below all came from one sample that was sequenced in a study of T cells in Graves' hyperthyroidism and ophthalmopathy. The source material, RNA transcripts, was used to amplify TCR beta CDR3 regions. When the TCR CDR3 underwent first-round RT-PCR, the HTBI primer set was used. TCRdb used MiXCR to reprocess the multiplex PCR reads, holding one entry per CDR3 protein. The sample holds about 580,000 distinct CDR3 sequences; about 14% are singletons and the top ten take more than 5%. The sample was blood. The receptors stem from a woman aged 25 to 39 with Graves' hyperthyroidism that later progressed to Graves' ophthalmopathy.

This clonotype was detected many times. The rearrangement joins TRBV5-4 to TRBJ2-7; the D gene is possibly TRBD2 (7 bases). The CDR3 is made up of 16 amino acids. Per the germline V gene, CDR1 is SGHNT and CDR2 is YYREEE (reference sequence). V was shortened by 5 bases and J by 0 bases, with 18 bases between the two germline ends. The CDR3 region is CASSPRGGGLSYEQYF. CDR3 sequence (DNA): TGTGCCAGCAGTCCGAGGGGCGGGGGCCTCTCCTACGAGCAGTACTTC.

This clonotype has a count of ten or more. J is TRBJ2-3 and V is TRBV27, with D possibly matching TRBD2 (6 bases). The germline V and J ends were trimmed by 0 bases and 10 bases, with 14 bases remaining between them. CDR3 size: 14 residues. The germline V gene has CDR1 MNHEY and CDR2 SMNVEV (reference sequence). CDR3 bases: TGTGCCAGCAGTTTATCGGGCGTGGGGAGGTCGCAGTATTTT. It yields the protein CASSLSGVGRSQYF.

This clonotype was recorded at least ten times. The chain recombines TRBV30 with TRBJ1-1; D gene uncertain. The CDR3 length is 14 residues. Germline V gene data show CDR1 as GTSNPN and CDR2 as SVGIG (reference sequence). V was pared by 2 bases and J by 0 bases, with 10 bases between. CDR3 DNA sequence: TGTGCCTGGAGTTCCCTCTCTATGAACACTGAAGCTTTCTTT. The encoded protein is CAWSSLSMNTEAFF.

The V call is TRBV19, the J call TRBJ1-3; perhaps TRBD1 as D (6 bases). This CDR3 contains 17 residues. Germline CDR1 reads LNHDA; CDR2 reads SQIVND (reference sequence). Between the trimmed V and J ends, which lost 5 bases and 3 bases, there was a span of 20 bases. The CDR3 sequence: CASSVSGTTGGGNTIYF. The CDR3 nucleotides read TGTGCCAGTAGTGTATCCGGGACAACCGGAGGTGGAAACACCATATATTTT.

This clonotype was seen more than once but under ten times. The V call is TRBV9, the J call TRBJ2-7; 7 bases map to TRBD1. The CDR3 contains 15 residues. Germline loops: CDR1 SGDLS, CDR2 YYNGEE. Trimming removed 2 bases from V and 4 bases from J; junction bases left unmatched: 9. The DNA for the CDR3 is TGTGCCAGCAGCGTCACCCAGGGGGAATATTACGAGCAGTACTTC. This gives the protein CASSVTQGEYYEQYF.

The chain couples TRBV11-2 to TRBJ2-2, with 10 bases matching TRBD2. This CDR3 has 17 amino acids. Germline V gene data show CDR1 as SGHAT and CDR2 as FQNNGV. Trimming took 0 bases from V and 2 from J; bases not matched to a gene: 3. The CDR3: CASSLELAGVNTGELFF. The CDR3, as DNA: TGTGCCAGCAGCTTAGAGCTAGCGGGAGTAAACACCGGGGAGCTGTTTTTT.

This clonotype was picked up many times. The chain employs TRBV15 and TRBJ2-7; D is undetermined. This CDR3 contains 13 residues. Germline CDR1 reads LNHNV; CDR2 reads YYDKDF (reference sequence). V was clipped by 0 bases and J by 7 bases, with 10 bases between them. Here the CDR3 reads CATSRDPGEEQYF. In DNA, the CDR3 is TGTGCCACCAGCAGAGATCCAGGCGAGGAGCAGTACTTC.

This clonotype was detected ten times or more. This rearrangement joins TRBV10-2 to TRBJ1-2; the D gene is possibly TRBD1 (5 bases). The germline V gene encodes CDR1 WSHSY and CDR2 SAAADI. This CDR3 is 13 amino acids long. Trimming removed 10 bases from V and 3 bases from J, with 15 bases in between. The CDR3 protein is CATTNARDYGYTF. CDR3 coding DNA: TGCGCCACCACAAATGCCAGGGACTATGGCTACACCTTC.

This clonotype has more than one count but fewer than ten. The CDR3 region has the DNA TGCGCCAGCACCTCGACAGGGGATACCTACGAGCAGTACTTC. This encodes CASTSTGDTYEQYF. This rearrangement joins TRBV10-2 to TRBJ2-7, with 8 bases matching TRBD1. The germline CDR1 and CDR2 sequences are WSHSY and SAAADI. Trimming at V came to 7 bases and at J to 2 bases, leaving 7 bases not matched to a gene. The CDR3 is 14 amino acids.

This clonotype was recorded at least ten times. The rearrangement uses TRBV10-3 and TRBJ2-7; TRBD1 aligns across 10 bases. V trimming: 0 bases; J trimming: 6 bases; junction bases outside the gene matches: 5. The CDR3 totals 15 residues. The germline V gene has CDR1 ENHRY and CDR2 SYGVKD. The CDR3 protein is CAISESDRGIGEQYF. In nucleotides, the CDR3 is TGTGCCATCAGTGAGTCGGACAGGGGGATAGGCGAGCAGTACTTC.

At least ten counts were recorded for this clonotype. The V call is TRBV7-9, the J call TRBJ2-7; TRBD1 agrees at 10 bases. V shed 3 bases and J 8 bases; nucleotides not matched to a gene: 7. The CDR3 covers 14 residues. CDR1 is SEHNR and CDR2 is FQNEAQ in the germline V gene (reference sequence). CDR3 sequence reads: CASSLGQGFNKQYF. CDR3 coding DNA: TGTGCCAGCAGCTTGGGACAGGGGTTTAACAAGCAGTACTTC.

This clonotype has a count of ten or more. The rearrangement joins TRBV10-3 to TRBJ2-2; 7 nucleotides match TRBD2. There are 17 residues in the CDR3. V lost 0 bases, J lost 5 bases, and 9 bases stayed unmatched. The germline V gene has CDR1 ENHRY and CDR2 SYGVKD. The CDR3 loop is CAISESDPRGSTGELFF. Written as DNA, the CDR3 is TGTGCCATCAGTGAGTCGGACCCCCGCGGGAGTACCGGGGAGCTGTTTTTT.

The chain recombines TRBV6-1 with TRBJ2-7; 9 bases map to TRBD1. The V gene's germline CDR1 is MNHNS and CDR2 SASEGT. This CDR3 contains 15 residues. The V gene end was trimmed by 0 bases and the J gene end by 4 bases; junction bases not matched to a gene: 4. The CDR3 protein is CASSEAGTGWYEQYF. The DNA of the CDR3 is TGTGCCAGCAGTGAAGCCGGGACAGGGTGGTACGAGCAGTACTTC.

The J gene is TRBJ2-7, the V gene TRBV13; TRBD1 agrees at 11 bases. There are 16 residues in the CDR3. After removal of 5 bases from V and 1 base from J, the junction contained 7 bases not matched to a gene. Germline assignment: CDR1 PRHDT and CDR2 FYEKMQ (reference sequence). CDR3 amino acids: CASSPGQGAVSYEQYF. CDR3 nucleotides: TGTGCCAGCAGCCCTGGACAGGGGGCAGTGTCCTACGAGCAGTACTTC. Supplemented by reference TRBV13 and TRBJ2-7, the full variable domain reads AAGVIQSPRHLIKEKRETATLKCYPIPRHDTVYWYQQGPGQDPQFLISFYEKMQSDKGSIPDRFSAQQFSDYHSELNMSSLELGDSALYFCASSPGQGAVSYEQYFGPGTRLTVT.

This chain links TRBV7-3 with TRBJ2-1; 10 nucleotides line up with TRBD2. The CDR3 extends over 18 amino acids. J was trimmed by 5 bases and V by 5 bases; bases with no gene match: 15. From germline, CDR1 is SGHTA and CDR2 FQGTGA. Here the CDR3 DNA reads TGTGCCAGCAGCGACCCTAGCGGGAGTTTAACTGGCCACAATGAGCAGTTCTTC. It is translated as CASSDPSGSLTGHNEQFF.

This rearrangement joins TRBV24-1 to TRBJ2-2, with 7 bases fitting TRBD2. The trim removed 3 bases at V and 6 bases at J, leaving 3 bases unmatched. CDR1 and CDR2 from the germline V gene are KGHDR and SFDVKD. This CDR3 contains 14 residues. In nucleotides, the CDR3 is TGTGCCACCAGTGATCCTGGGGGGGCCGGGGAGCTGTTTTTT. The encoded protein is CATSDPGGAGELFF.

This clonotype was seen ten or more times. The V call is TRBV11-1, the J call TRBJ2-1, with TRBD2 matching over 13 bases. Germline trimming cut 3 bases from V and 7 bases from J; bases unmatched to any gene: 6. Germline V gives CDR1 SGHAT, CDR2 FQDESV (reference sequence). CDR3 length: 16 residues. The CDR3 reads CASSFLTSGRLNEQFF. In DNA, the CDR3 is TGTGCCAGCAGCTTCCTGACTAGCGGGAGGCTTAATGAGCAGTTCTTC. The full variable domain, completed using reference TRBV11-1 and TRBJ2-1, is EAEVAQSPRYKITEKSQAVAFWCDPISGHATLYWYRQILGQGPELLVQFQDESVVDDSQLPKDRFSAERLKGVDSTLKIQPAELGDSAMYLCASSFLTSGRLNEQFFGPGTRLTVL.

This clonotype appeared many times. The V gene is TRBV19, the J gene TRBJ2-5; 8 bases fit TRBD2. Germline values: CDR1 LNHDA, CDR2 SQIVND (reference sequence). V was clipped by 6 bases and J by 4 bases; unmatched bases: 7. This CDR3 spans 14 amino acids. This CDR3 reads CASRAGEWGETQYF. The CDR3 DNA reads TGTGCCAGTAGAGCGGGAGAATGGGGAGAGACCCAGTACTTC.

The table lists this clonotype with a few counts. The rearrangement links TRBV19 to TRBJ1-3; D gene unclear. This CDR3 has 14 amino acids. Germline CDR1 reads LNHDA; CDR2 reads SQIVND (reference sequence). V was trimmed by 3 bases and J by 7 bases, leaving 13 bases between them. In DNA form, the CDR3 reads TGTGCCAGTAGTATTGGAGCCGTAGGGAACACCATATATTTT. Translated: CASSIGAVGNTIYF.

This clonotype was recorded a few times. The CDR3 reads CASERDSPSSYNEQFF. The CDR3 nucleotides are TGTGCCAGCGAGCGGGACTCCCCAAGCTCCTACAATGAGCAGTTCTTC. The rearrangement links TRBV9 to TRBJ2-1; 7 bases are shared with TRBD2. The V and J ends lost 7 bases and 0 bases, in that order; junction bases with no gene match: 10. The CDR3 is made up of 16 amino acids. CDR1 is SGDLS and CDR2 is YYNGEE in the germline V gene.

This clonotype was counted at least ten times. The rearrangement uses TRBV6-2 or TRBV6-3 and TRBJ1-1; D might be TRBD1 (5 bases). With 6 bases removed from V and 5 bases from J, the gap between germline ends came to 19 bases. The CDR3 spans 15 residues. CDR1 and CDR2 from the germline V gene are MNHEY and SVGEGT. This chain's CDR3 is CASRPNTGTETEAFF. The CDR3, as DNA: TGTGCCAGCAGACCGAATACTGGGACCGAAACTGAAGCTTTCTTT.

This clonotype was seen only a few times. V usage is TRBV6-5 and J usage is TRBJ2-4, with TRBD2 as a possible D gene (7 bases). Germline V CDR1 and CDR2: MNHEY, SVGAGI. This CDR3 is 16 amino acids long. Between the trimmed V and J ends, which lost 2 bases and 0 bases, there was a span of 11 bases. The CDR3 DNA follows: TGTGCCAGCAGTTACAGGGGGGGGCTAGCCAAAAACATTCAGTACTTC. Residues: CASSYRGGLAKNIQYF.

This clonotype was counted ten times or more. This chain links TRBV10-3 with TRBJ2-7; D is undetermined. The ends were cut back, 2 bases at V and 0 bases at J, with 2 bases in the middle. This CDR3 is 12 amino acids long. CDR1 ENHRY and CDR2 SYGVKD come from the germline V gene. CDR3 bases: TGTGCCATCAGTGAGGCCTCCTACGAGCAGTACTTC. Translating gives CAISEASYEQYF.

This chain uses TRBV11-2 with TRBJ2-7; 10 bases are shared with TRBD1. Germline V gene lookup returns CDR1 SGHAT and CDR2 FQNNGV. This CDR3 is built from 16 residues. J was trimmed by 2 bases and V by 2 bases; bases with no gene match: 6. The CDR3 DNA reads TGTGCCAGCAGCTTAATCGGAGGACAGGGGGCCTACGAGCAGTACTTC. It translates to CASSLIGGQGAYEQYF.

This clonotype was seen only a few times. V is TRBV6-1 and J is TRBJ1-2; the D gene is possibly TRBD1 (5 bases). V was trimmed by 6 bases and J by 5 bases, leaving 25 bases between them. CDR3 length equals 17 residues. Germline values: CDR1 MNHNS, CDR2 SASEGT. CDR3 nucleotide sequence: TGTGCCAGCAGCCCGATGGGCGTAGGCAGCGGGGGATATGGCTACACCTTC. Protein: CASSPMGVGSGGYGYTF.

Note on this clonotype: Given a much more abundant clone one base away, this may be a read error. This chain links TRBV12-3 or TRBV12-4 with TRBJ2-7; tentatively, D is TRBD1 or TRBD2 (5 bases each). The J call is doubtful: the DNA matches TRBJ2-1 better. The CDR3 contains 15 residues. The CDR3 nucleotides read TGTGCCAGCAGTACCCGAACCGGGACGCCCACTGGGCAGTTCTTC. It yields the protein CASSTRTGTPTGQFF.